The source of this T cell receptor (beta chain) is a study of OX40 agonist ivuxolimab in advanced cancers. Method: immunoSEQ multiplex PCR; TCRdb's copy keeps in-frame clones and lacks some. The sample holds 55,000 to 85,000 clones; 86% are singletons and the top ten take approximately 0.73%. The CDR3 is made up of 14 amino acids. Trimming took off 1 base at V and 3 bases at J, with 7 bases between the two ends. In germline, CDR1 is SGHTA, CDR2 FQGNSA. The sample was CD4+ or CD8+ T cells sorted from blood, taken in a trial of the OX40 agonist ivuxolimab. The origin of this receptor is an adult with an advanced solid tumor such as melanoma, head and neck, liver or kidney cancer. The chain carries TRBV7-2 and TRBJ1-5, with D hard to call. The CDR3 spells CASSLVGYNQPQHF. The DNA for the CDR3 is TGTGCCAGCAGCTTAGTCGGCTACAATCAGCCCCAGCATTTT.